The 2 T cell receptor beta chains in this list originate from one sample, sequenced in a study of long-term antiretroviral therapy in people with HIV. It was version v3.0 of the immunoSEQ assay that was run at survey level. The table came from immunoSEQ multiplex PCR; TCRdb's copy has only in-frame clones and leaves some out. In the table there are under 50,000 clones, less than 95% of which are singletons. Sequenced here: unsorted PBMCs, sampled approximately 9.5 years after starting antiretroviral therapy. The receptors shown here come from a man aged 25-40 years with HIV.

The V gene is TRBV28, the J gene TRBJ2-2; D call uncertain. Trimming pared 8 bases from V and 2 bases from J, leaving 6 bases between. The CDR3 contains 12 residues. The germline gives CDR1 MDHEN, CDR2 SYDVKM. In nucleotides, the CDR3 is TGTGCCAGCGTTAAAAACACCGGGGAGCTGTTTTTT. Its translation: CASVKNTGELFF.

The chain carries TRBV7-8 and TRBJ1-2; D is uncertain. CDR1 SGHVS and CDR2 FQNEAQ come from the germline V gene. CDR3 length: 15 residues. Trimming removed 1 base at V and 4 bases at J, with 13 bases between. Here the CDR3 DNA reads TGTGCCAGCAGCTTAGTTGCGCCAACTGCCTATGGCTACACCTTC. This gives the protein CASSLVAPTAYGYTF.